One and the same sample provided the 30 T cell receptor beta chains below, sequenced in a study of blood T cell repertoires in COVID-19. The table came from immunoSEQ multiplex PCR; TCRdb's copy has only in-frame clones and leaves some out. The table includes roughly 170,000 clones, less than 85% detected once. The specimen sequenced was PBMCs or T cells enriched from blood (not recorded which). The origin of the receptors is a man between 45 and 60 years old who had recovered from COVID-19.

The chain employs TRBV5-4 and TRBJ1-1; D may be TRBD1 (6 bases). Trimming took off 2 bases at V and 2 bases at J, with 16 bases between the two ends. From germline, CDR1 is SGHNT and CDR2 YYREEE (reference sequence). This CDR3 is built from 16 residues. CDR3 sequence (DNA): TGTGCCAGCAGCTTACAGGGAGCGGCCGTTAACACTGAAGCTTTCTTT. Translation: CASSLQGAAVNTEAFF.

The genes are TRBV6-4 and TRBJ2-2; TRBD2 aligns across 7 bases. Germline trimming cut 4 bases from V and 6 bases from J; bases unmatched to any gene: 5. The CDR3 covers 14 residues. Looked up from germline, CDR1 is MRHNA and CDR2 is SNTAGT. This CDR3 is CASSAWEGSGELFF. The CDR3 DNA sequence: TGTGCCAGCAGTGCCTGGGAGGGGTCCGGGGAGCTGTTTTTT.

The J gene is TRBJ1-5, the V gene TRBV4-3; D gene unclear. This CDR3 has 14 amino acids. The ends were cut back, 1 base at V and 5 bases at J, with 9 bases in the middle. Per germline, CDR1 LGHNA and CDR2 YSLEER. CDR3 in amino acids: CASSQGGLYQPQHF. The CDR3 coding sequence is TGCGCCAGCAGCCAAGGAGGGCTCTATCAGCCCCAGCATTTT.

The chain recombines TRBV10-3 with TRBJ1-1, with 9 bases identical to TRBD1. This CDR3 has 11 residues. In germline, CDR1 is ENHRY, CDR2 SYGVKD. Germline trimming cut 5 bases from V and 10 bases from J; bases unmatched to any gene: 2. CDR3 loop: CAISRDRVAFF. The CDR3 nucleotides are TGTGCCATCAGTCGGGACAGGGTAGCTTTCTTT.

A few counts support this clone. J is TRBJ2-1 and V is TRBV11-3; perhaps TRBD1 as D (6 bases). Trimming took off 5 bases at V and 6 bases at J, with 17 bases between the two ends. The CDR3 spans 15 residues. CDR1 is SGHNT, CDR2 YENEEA, per germline. In DNA form, the CDR3 reads TGTGCCAGCAGCCTAGGGGTCCGGGACACCAATGAGCAGTTCTTC. Protein: CASSLGVRDTNEQFF. The whole variable domain, filled in from reference TRBV11-3 and TRBJ2-1, reads EAGVVQSPRYKIIEKKQPVAFWCNPISGHNTLYWYLQNLGQGPELLIRYENEEAVDDSQLPKDRFSAERLKGVDSTLKIQPAELGDSAVYLCASSLGVRDTNEQFFGPGTRLTVL.

The chain carries TRBV28 and TRBJ2-3, with 7 bases matching TRBD2. Germline V gene lookup returns CDR1 MDHEN and CDR2 SYDVKM. The ends lost 2 bases at V and 6 bases at J; junction bases unmatched: 8. This CDR3 has 15 residues. The CDR3: CASSLTGLSRDTQYF. The CDR3 DNA follows: TGTGCCAGCAGTTTAACGGGACTATCAAGGGATACGCAGTATTTT.

The chain combines TRBV7-8 with TRBJ1-2; tentatively, D is TRBD1 (6 bases). V was cut by 1 base and J by 5 bases, with 11 bases left in between. Germline-derived CDR1 and CDR2 are SGHVS and FQNEAQ. The CDR3 spans 14 residues. This CDR3 reads CASSLEAGHYGYTF. Written as DNA, the CDR3 is TGTGCCAGCAGCTTAGAAGCGGGACATTATGGCTACACCTTC.

The chain is built from TRBV12-5 and TRBJ1-4, with TRBD1 matching 7 bases. Germline CDR1 LGHNT, CDR2 FRNRAP. V shed 5 bases and J 5 bases; nucleotides not matched to a gene: 8. There are 15 residues in the CDR3. The CDR3 here is CASGHPGTENEKLFF. The CDR3 DNA reads TGTGCTAGTGGTCACCCCGGGACAGAGAATGAAAAACTGTTTTTT.

The chain carries TRBV29-1 and TRBJ1-4, with a tentative D call TRBD1 (5 bases). The V gene lost 4 bases and the J gene lost 10 bases, with 13 bases spanning the gap. This CDR3 contains 12 residues. Germline V gene lookup returns CDR1 SQVTM and CDR2 ANQGSEA. CDR3 bases: TGCAGCGTTGTTATCCAGGGCGGAAAACTGTTTTTT. This encodes CSVVIQGGKLFF. The variable domain in full, with the rest retrieved from reference TRBV29-1 and TRBJ1-4, is SAVISQKPSRDICQRGTSLTIQCQVDSQVTMMFWYRQQPGQSLTLIATANQGSEATYESGFVIDKFPISRPNLTFSTLTVSNMSPEDSSIYLCSVVIQGGKLFFGSGTQLSVL.

The chain uses TRBV18 and TRBJ1-4, with 10 bases that match TRBD1. CDR1 is KGHSH, CDR2 LQKENI, per germline. V lost 6 bases and J lost 2; bases outside the gene matches: 6. This CDR3 is 16 amino acids long. CDR3 in amino acids: CASSRDRGATNEKLFF. CDR3 DNA: TGTGCCAGCTCGCGGGACAGGGGTGCGACTAATGAAAAACTGTTTTTT. Full variable domain (rest looked up from reference TRBV18 and TRBJ1-4): NAGVMQNPRHLVRRRGQEARLRCSPMKGHSHVYWYRQLPEEGLKFMVYLQKENIIDESGMPKERFSAEFPKEGPSILRIQQVVRGDSAAYFCASSRDRGATNEKLFFGSGTQLSVL.

This clone was seen only once. The rearrangement uses TRBV4-2 and TRBJ2-3; TRBD2 matches 13 bases. The CDR3 spans 19 residues. CDR1 and CDR2 from the germline V gene are LGHNA and YNFKEQ. V trimming: 5 bases; J trimming: 0 bases; junction bases outside the gene matches: 11. CDR3 residues: CASSFRLAGGPTSTDTQYF. DNA for the CDR3: TGTGCCAGCAGCTTTCGACTAGCGGGGGGACCCACTAGCACAGATACGCAGTATTTT.

A remark on this clone: Additional DNA sequences in this sample encode the identical CDR3. This CDR3 reads CASSPGQGGSYEQYF. For the CDR3, the DNA is TGTGCCAGCTCTCCCGGACAGGGGGGCTCCTACGAGCAGTACTTC. The gene calls are TRBV18 and TRBJ2-7; TRBD1 aligns across 10 bases. Trimming removed 6 bases from V and 0 bases from J; junction bases left unmatched: 5. The CDR3 length is 15 residues. Germline loops: CDR1 KGHSH, CDR2 LQKENI.

The chain employs TRBV11-3 and TRBJ2-2, with 13 positions matching TRBD2. Germline lookup yields CDR1 SGHNT and CDR2 YENEEA. The CDR3 runs to 16 residues. Losses at the gene ends were 3 bases for V and 5 bases for J; bases not matched to a gene: 3. The CDR3 loop reads CASSFRGLAGTGELFF. The CDR3 region has the DNA TGTGCCAGCAGCTTCCGGGGACTAGCGGGGACCGGGGAGCTGTTTTTT.

The chain joins TRBV30 to TRBJ1-3; D is undetermined. Per the germline V gene, CDR1 is GTSNPN and CDR2 is SVGIG (reference sequence). V lost 5 bases and J 5 bases, leaving 7 bases between the germline ends. The CDR3 is 11 amino acids. The CDR3 protein is CAWGTRNTIYF. The CDR3 nucleotides read TGTGCCTGGGGAACAAGAAACACCATATATTTT.

This chain joins TRBV27 and TRBJ2-5; unclear D gene. The CDR3 has 13 residues. Trimming stripped 0 bases from V and 6 bases from J, with 8 bases between. CDR1 and CDR2 (germline): MNHEY, SMNVEV (reference sequence). The CDR3 DNA follows: TGTGCCAGCAGTTTATCGACTCTGAAGACCCAGTACTTC. Amino acid sequence: CASSLSTLKTQYF.

The V and J genes are TRBV9 and TRBJ1-1; 7 bases agree with TRBD1. Per germline, CDR1 SGDLS and CDR2 YYNGEE. The V and J ends lost 7 bases and 4 bases, in that order; junction bases with no gene match: 13. The CDR3 length is 15 residues. The CDR3 loop is CASGSGNRGTTEAFF. CDR3 in DNA: TGTGCCAGCGGATCAGGGAACAGGGGAACCACTGAAGCTTTCTTT.

This chain links TRBV3-1 (or the pseudogene TRBV3-2) with TRBJ1-1; the D is unclear. The CDR3 consists of 15 residues. Trimming stripped 1 base from V and 0 bases from J, with 9 bases between. The germline CDR1 and CDR2 sequences are LGHDT and YNNKEL (reference sequence). Written as DNA, the CDR3 is TGTGCCAGCAGCCAAGGTTTCGGGATGAACACTGAAGCTTTCTTT. Translation gives CASSQGFGMNTEAFF.

The chain links TRBV7-9 to TRBJ1-6, with TRBD1 as a possible D gene (6 bases). The CDR3 contains 14 residues. Germline CDR1 and CDR2: SEHNR and FQNEAQ (reference sequence). V was clipped by 2 bases and J by 7 bases, with 9 bases between them. In DNA form, the CDR3 reads TGTGCCAGCAGCTTAAACAGGGAGAATTCACCCCTCCACTTT. As protein: CASSLNRENSPLHF.

This clone came up once. The chain recombines TRBV11-2 with TRBJ2-4, with D maybe TRBD1 (5 bases). CDR3 length equals 13 residues. Germline V lookup: CDR1 SGHAT, CDR2 FQNNGV. The V and J ends lost 1 base and 5 bases respectively, with 6 bases between them. The CDR3 DNA reads TGTGCCAGCAGCTTAGGGGGCGAAAACATTCAGTACTTC. Translating it yields CASSLGGENIQYF.

This chain connects TRBV19 to TRBJ1-1; 7 nucleotides match TRBD1. This CDR3 contains 13 residues. V shed 5 bases and J 11 bases; nucleotides not matched to a gene: 11. Per the germline V gene, CDR1 is LNHDA and CDR2 is SQIVND (reference sequence). CDR3 sequence reads: CASSSRQGVPAFF. CDR3 coding DNA: TGTGCCAGTAGTTCCCGACAGGGCGTTCCGGCTTTCTTT.

The rearrangement joins TRBV5-4 to TRBJ2-1; weak D call: TRBD2 (6 bases). Germline V gene data show CDR1 as SGHNT and CDR2 as YYREEE (reference sequence). Trimming cost V 7 bases and J 7 bases, with 18 bases left between them. The CDR3 spans 14 residues. CDR3 protein: CASSDGGVGNEQFF. The CDR3 DNA reads as TGTGCCAGCTCGGACGGGGGAGTAGGTAATGAGCAGTTCTTC.

The chain has TRBV7-8 and TRBJ1-5, with D unresolved. The CDR3 spans 13 residues. CDR1 is SGHVS, CDR2 FQNEAQ, per germline. Trimming took 6 bases from V and 9 from J, leaving 15 bases between them. The CDR3 is CASSSSPVGPQHF. CDR3 nucleotide sequence: TGTGCCAGCAGTTCCTCACCGGTTGGGCCCCAGCATTTT.

V and J are TRBV7-9 and TRBJ1-1; a possible D gene is TRBD1 (5 bases). V lost 1 base and J lost 3, with 15 bases in between. The CDR3 consists of 16 residues. Per the germline V gene, CDR1 is SEHNR and CDR2 is FQNEAQ (reference sequence). CDR3: CASSLGNQGFHTEAFF. CDR3 DNA: TGTGCCAGCAGCTTAGGTAACCAGGGTTTTCACACTGAAGCTTTCTTT.

This clone has only one observation. The J gene is TRBJ2-1, the V gene TRBV5-1; 12 bases are shared with TRBD2. Germline loops: CDR1 SGHRS, CDR2 YFSETQ. V trimming: 0 bases; J trimming: 5 bases; junction bases outside the gene matches: 12. The CDR3 spans 19 residues. CDR3 loop: CASSLGPSGGVLMDNEQFF. The DNA for the CDR3 is TGCGCCAGCAGCTTGGGTCCTAGCGGGGGGGTATTAATGGACAATGAGCAGTTCTTC.

This clone occurred a few times. The chain uses TRBV4-2 and TRBJ2-7, with D maybe TRBD1 (5 bases). Germline CDR1 reads LGHNA; CDR2 reads YNFKEQ. Trimming pared 0 bases from V and 0 bases from J, leaving 12 bases between. This CDR3 is 16 amino acids long. This chain's CDR3 is CASSQDLQGTSYEQYF. CDR3 DNA sequence: TGTGCCAGCAGCCAAGATTTGCAGGGTACCTCCTACGAGCAGTACTTC.

The chain combines TRBV28 with TRBJ1-2, with TRBD1 matching 7 bases. The CDR3 extends over 12 amino acids. Losses at the gene ends were 6 bases for V and 14 bases for J; bases not matched to a gene: 12. The germline V gene has CDR1 MDHEN and CDR2 SYDVKM. The CDR3: CASSTGVGAKTF. CDR3 coding DNA: TGTGCCAGCAGCACAGGGGTGGGGGCGAAGACCTTC.

In DNA form, the CDR3 reads TGTGCCAGCAGTCCGGGGGGTGCAACTAATGAAAAACTGTTTTTT. This gives the protein CASSPGGATNEKLFF. V usage is TRBV27 and J usage is TRBJ1-4, with D perhaps TRBD1 (5 bases). CDR3 length equals 15 residues. The germline V gene encodes CDR1 MNHEY and CDR2 SMNVEV (reference sequence). V was clipped by 5 bases and J by 0 bases, with 10 bases between them.

The rearrangement uses TRBV9 and TRBJ2-1, with 7 bases that match TRBD2. Germline trimming cut 4 bases from V and 1 base from J; bases unmatched to any gene: 8. CDR3 length: 16 residues. The germline gives CDR1 SGDLS, CDR2 YYNGEE. Written as DNA, the CDR3 is TGTGCCAGCAGCCCCGGGTCGGGGGGTTCCTACAATGAGCAGTTCTTC. It translates to CASSPGSGGSYNEQFF.

This rearrangement joins TRBV3-1 (or the pseudogene TRBV3-2) to TRBJ2-7; 9 nucleotides align to TRBD2. The germline V gene has CDR1 LGHDT and CDR2 YNNKEL (reference sequence). V was clipped by 2 bases and J by 6 bases; unmatched bases: 2. CDR3 length: 13 residues. CDR3 coding DNA: TGTGCCAGCAGCCAACTAGCGGGGAGCGAGCAGTACTTC. Translating gives CASSQLAGSEQYF.

The J gene is TRBJ1-4, the V gene TRBV4-1; D unclear. With 5 bases removed from V and 3 bases from J, the gap between germline ends came to 19 bases. The CDR3 runs to 17 residues. Germline values: CDR1 MGHRA, CDR2 YSYEKL. CDR3 region: CASSGRTLGYPNEKLFF. For the CDR3, the DNA is TGCGCCAGCAGCGGACGGACTTTAGGGTATCCTAATGAAAAACTGTTTTTT.